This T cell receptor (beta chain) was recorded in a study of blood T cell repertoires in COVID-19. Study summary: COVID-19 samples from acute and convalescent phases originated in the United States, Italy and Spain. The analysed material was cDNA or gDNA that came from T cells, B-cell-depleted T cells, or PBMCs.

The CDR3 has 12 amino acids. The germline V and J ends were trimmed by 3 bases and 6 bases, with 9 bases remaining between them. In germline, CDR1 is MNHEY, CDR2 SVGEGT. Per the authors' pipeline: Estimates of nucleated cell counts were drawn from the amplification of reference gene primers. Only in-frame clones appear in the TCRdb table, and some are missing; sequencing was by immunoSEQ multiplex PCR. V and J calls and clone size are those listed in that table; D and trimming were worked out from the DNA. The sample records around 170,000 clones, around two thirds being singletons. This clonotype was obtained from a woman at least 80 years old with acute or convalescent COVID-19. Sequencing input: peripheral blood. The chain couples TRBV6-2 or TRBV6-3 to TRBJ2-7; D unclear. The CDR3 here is CASSYARREQYF. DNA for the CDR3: TGTGCCAGCAGTTATGCGCGCCGCGAGCAGTACTTC.